The 3 T cell receptor beta chains below come from one sample, sequenced in a study of blood T cells in healthy people across ages. The use of a sample-barcoded 5' primer and a J-beta primer mix characterized a second PCR of roughly 7 to 11 cycles. In TCRdb, the 5' RACE reads were re-called with MiXCR into one record per CDR3 protein. This sample has hundreds of thousands of distinct CDR3 sequences, with more than 25% found just once. These data were also reused for a study on T cells of mothers and their children.

What was sequenced was blood. These receptor sequences come from a boy younger than 18 in good health.

This clonotype was found a few times. The V and J genes are TRBV14 and TRBJ2-1; D perhaps matches TRBD2 (5 bases). This CDR3 is 15 amino acids long. V shed 3 bases and J shed 2 bases, with 11 bases lying between them. Germline lookup yields CDR1 SGHDN and CDR2 FVKESK. The CDR3 region has the DNA TGTGCCAGCAGCCATCCCCCTAGCACCTACAATGAGCAGTTCTTC. It specifies CASSHPPSTYNEQFF.

This rearrangement joins TRBV5-1 to TRBJ1-2; D is possibly TRBD1 (5 bases). CDR1 SGHRS and CDR2 YFSETQ come from the germline V gene. CDR3 length: 13 residues. Trimming cost V 6 bases and J 8 bases, with 17 bases left between them. CDR3 region: CASTRRGIYGYTF. The CDR3 bases are TGCGCCAGCACCCGACGGGGGATTTACGGCTACACCTTC.

V gene TRBV6-1 combines with J gene TRBJ1-2; 8 positions match TRBD1. The ends lost 0 bases at V and 5 bases at J; junction bases unmatched: 8. The germline gives CDR1 MNHNS, CDR2 SASEGT. The CDR3 is 16 residues long. The CDR3 protein is CASSEARGQGIYGYTF. The CDR3, as DNA: TGTGCCAGCAGTGAAGCTCGCGGACAGGGCATATATGGCTACACCTTC.